This is a list of T cell receptor beta chains from one sample in a study of blood T cell repertoires in COVID-19. The table came from immunoSEQ multiplex PCR; TCRdb's copy has only in-frame clones and leaves some out. The sample gives approximately 98,000 clones, approximately 88% of which show up once; less than 2.5% is in the top ten. Material: peripheral blood. These receptors were obtained from a human donor in a cohort sampled during active COVID-19. The CDR3 runs from the conserved cysteine through the conserved F or W. A D gene is named only where the DNA matches it firmly. The listing skips clone size in some rows; elsewhere it reads once, few, many or a size class.

J	length	V	size	D	CDR3	DNA
TRBJ2-7	13	TRBV3-1/TRBV3-2	.	.	CASSQDAGHEQYF	TGTGCCAGCAGCCAAGACGCAGGGCACGAGCAGTACTTC
TRBJ1-2	15	TRBV7-8	.	.	CASSYHGLYSGGYTF	TGTGCCAGCAGCTACCACGGGCTCTACTCGGGAGGCTACACCTTC
TRBJ1-1	14	TRBV29-1	.	.	CSVEYAGMNTEAFF	TGCAGCGTTGAATATGCAGGTATGAACACTGAAGCTTTCTTT
TRBJ2-3	16	TRBV10-3	.	TRBD2	CAISSRLAASTDTQYF	TGTGCCATCAGCTCCCGACTAGCCGCTAGCACAGATACGCAGTATTTT
TRBJ2-5	15	TRBV5-1	.	.	CASSLAAIRGETQYF	TGCGCCAGCAGCTTGGCCGCCATCCGAGGGGAGACCCAGTACTTC
TRBJ1-1	20	TRBV6-1	few	TRBD1	CASSERGRGWVRQKNTEAFF	TGTGCCAGCAGTGAACGTGGCAGGGGGTGGGTGCGGCAAAAGAACACTGAAGCTTTCTTT
TRBJ2-1	14	TRBV2	.	.	CASSRSRGYNEQFF	TGTGCCAGCAGTCGGTCCAGGGGCTACAATGAGCAGTTCTTC
TRBJ1-5	13	TRBV2	.	TRBD1	CASSEQGNQPQHF	TGTGCCAGCAGCGAACAGGGGAATCAGCCCCAGCATTTT
TRBJ1-2	16	TRBV5-1	.	TRBD1	CASSLETGVVSYGYTF	TGCGCCAGCAGCTTGGAGACAGGGGTTGTTTCCTATGGCTACACCTTC
TRBJ1-5	13	TRBV19	few	.	CASSTDTNQPQHF	TGTGCCAGTAGTACGGACACTAATCAGCCCCAGCATTTT
TRBJ1-2	14	TRBV6-4	.	TRBD1	CASRRDRGDYGYTF	TGTGCCAGCCGAAGGGACAGGGGTGACTATGGCTACACCTTC
TRBJ1-5	17	TRBV6-1	.	.	CASSEWDMAYSNQPQHF	TGTGCCAGCAGTGAATGGGACATGGCCTATAGCAATCAGCCCCAGCATTTT
TRBJ2-7	13	TRBV27	.	.	CASRYRSSYEQYF	TGTGCCAGTAGATACCGAAGCTCCTACGAGCAGTACTTC
TRBJ2-7	14	TRBV21-1	.	.	CASPLSTKSYEQYF	TGTGCCAGCCCCCTTTCGACAAAATCCTACGAGCAGTACTTC
TRBJ2-2	18	TRBV19	few	TRBD2	CASTSFPTSGSIAGELFF	TGTGCCAGTACCTCCTTCCCAACTAGCGGGAGTATAGCCGGGGAGCTGTTTTTT
TRBJ2-3	14	TRBV2	.	.	CASSGLAVTDTQYF	TGTGCCAGCAGTGGTCTAGCCGTCACAGATACGCAGTATTTT
TRBJ1-5	15	TRBV4-2	.	.	CASSQDPGYGQPQHF	TGTGCCAGCAGCCAAGATCCCGGGTATGGTCAGCCCCAGCATTTT
TRBJ2-2	15	TRBV24-1	.	TRBD1	CATRSTGGVTGELFF	TGTGCCACCAGATCCACAGGGGGTGTTACCGGGGAGCTGTTTTTT
TRBJ2-4	15	TRBV11-3	.	.	CASSGGLIAKNIQYF	TGTGCCAGCAGCGGCGGACTGATAGCCAAAAACATTCAGTACTTC
TRBJ2-1	15	TRBV7-3	few	TRBD2	CASSLADSPYNEQFF	TGTGCCAGCAGCCTAGCGGATTCTCCCTACAATGAGCAGTTCTTC
TRBJ2-2	16	TRBV7-9	.	TRBD1	CASSPPQGQTNGELFF	TGTGCCAGCAGCCCGCCGCAGGGACAGACAAACGGGGAGCTGTTTTTT
TRBJ1-4	15	TRBV19	.	.	CASSMNPGDNEKLFF	TGTGCCAGTAGTATGAACCCCGGAGATAATGAAAAACTGTTTTTT
TRBJ2-7	16	TRBV28	.	TRBD2	CASSLGGGGRSYEQYF	TGTGCCAGCAGTTTGGGTGGGGGGGGACGCTCCTACGAGCAGTACTTC
TRBJ2-7	13	TRBV6-6	.	TRBD1	CASTKTGDYEQYF	TGTGCCAGCACCAAGACAGGGGACTACGAGCAGTACTTC
TRBJ2-2	16	TRBV4-1	.	TRBD1	CASSHPGQGPTGELFF	TGCGCCAGCAGCCACCCGGGACAGGGCCCCACCGGGGAGCTGTTTTTT
TRBJ2-1	16	TRBV10-3	.	TRBD2	CAISEVAGGEYNEQFF	TGTGCCATCAGTGAAGTAGCGGGGGGGGAATACAATGAGCAGTTCTTC
TRBJ1-5	13	TRBV19	.	.	CASSQELIQPQHF	TGTGCCAGTTCTCAAGAGCTCATACAGCCCCAGCATTTT
TRBJ1-5	15	TRBV7-2	.	TRBD1	CASSRRTGGDQPQHF	TGTGCCAGCAGCCGCCGAACAGGGGGTGATCAGCCCCAGCATTTT
TRBJ2-1	15	TRBV14	.	.	CASSQSLHRGNEQFF	TGTGCCAGCAGTCAAAGCCTCCATAGGGGCAATGAGCAGTTCTTC
TRBJ2-7	14	TRBV29-1	.	.	CSVEGGQGSYEQYF	TGCAGCGTTGAAGGGGGGCAGGGCTCCTACGAGCAGTACTTC